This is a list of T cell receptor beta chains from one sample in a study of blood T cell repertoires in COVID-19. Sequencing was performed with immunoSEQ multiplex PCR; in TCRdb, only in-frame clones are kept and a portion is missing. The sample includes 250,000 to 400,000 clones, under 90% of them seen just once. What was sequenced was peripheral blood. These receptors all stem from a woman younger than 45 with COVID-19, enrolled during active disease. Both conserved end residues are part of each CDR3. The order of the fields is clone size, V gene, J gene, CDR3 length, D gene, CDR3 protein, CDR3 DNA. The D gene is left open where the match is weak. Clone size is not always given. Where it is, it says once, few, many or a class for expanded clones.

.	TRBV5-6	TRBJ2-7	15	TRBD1	CASSSGQGLTYEQYF	TGTGCCAGCAGCTCAGGACAGGGTTTAACCTACGAGCAGTACTTC
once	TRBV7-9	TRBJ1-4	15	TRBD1	CASSWGDSRNEKLFF	TGTGCCAGCAGCTGGGGGGACAGCCGTAATGAAAAACTGTTTTTT
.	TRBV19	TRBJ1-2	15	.	CASTHPKTGDYGYTF	TGTGCCAGTACCCACCCTAAGACAGGCGACTATGGCTACACCTTC
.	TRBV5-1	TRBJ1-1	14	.	CASSLGGTNTEAFF	TGCGCCAGCAGCCTCGGGGGAACCAACACTGAAGCTTTCTTT
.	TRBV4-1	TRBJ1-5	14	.	CASSQAGFNQPQHF	TGCGCCAGCAGCCAAGCAGGGTTCAATCAGCCCCAGCATTTT
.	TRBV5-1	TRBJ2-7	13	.	CASSLWGGGEQYF	TGCGCCAGCAGCTTGTGGGGCGGCGGCGAGCAGTACTTC
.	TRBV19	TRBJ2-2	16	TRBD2	CASSTLAGAFTGELFF	TGTGCCAGTAGTACCCTAGCGGGAGCCTTCACCGGGGAGCTGTTTTTT
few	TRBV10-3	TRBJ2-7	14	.	CATGPVGAPNEQYF	TGTGCCACGGGCCCCGTGGGGGCGCCTAACGAGCAGTACTTC
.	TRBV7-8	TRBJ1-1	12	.	CASSLREAEAFF	TGTGCCAGCAGCTTAAGGGAGGCTGAAGCTTTCTTT
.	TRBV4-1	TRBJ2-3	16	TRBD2	CASSQARGGSPDTQYF	TGCGCCAGCAGCCAAGCACGGGGAGGGTCCCCAGATACGCAGTATTTT
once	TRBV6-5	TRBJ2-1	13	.	CASMAGSYNEQFF	TGTGCCAGCATGGCAGGGTCCTACAATGAGCAGTTCTTC
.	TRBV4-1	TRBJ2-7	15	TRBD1	CASSQTAGGRYEQYF	TGCGCCAGCAGCCAGACCGCAGGGGGCCGCTACGAGCAGTACTTC
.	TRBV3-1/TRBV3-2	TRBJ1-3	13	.	CASSQDPVSTIYF	TGTGCCAGCAGCCAAGATCCCGTCAGCACCATATATTTT
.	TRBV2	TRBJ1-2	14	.	CASSVGRVEYGYTF	TGTGCCAGCAGTGTCGGGAGGGTGGAATATGGCTACACCTTC
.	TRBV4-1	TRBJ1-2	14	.	CASSLQRGADGYTF	TGCGCCAGCAGCCTGCAGCGGGGGGCAGACGGCTACACCTTC
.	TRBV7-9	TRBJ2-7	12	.	CASSSTPHEQYF	TGTGCCAGCAGCTCGACACCCCACGAGCAGTACTTC
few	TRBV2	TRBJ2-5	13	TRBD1	CASSGGQQETQYF	TGTGCCAGCAGTGGGGGACAGCAAGAGACCCAGTACTTC
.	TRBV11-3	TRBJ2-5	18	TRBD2	CARLKYTGLAGDKETQYF	TGTGCCAGGCTAAAGTATACGGGACTAGCGGGAGACAAAGAGACCCAGTACTTC
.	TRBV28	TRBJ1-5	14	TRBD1	CASSFTGDNQPQHF	TGTGCCAGCAGTTTCACAGGGGACAATCAGCCCCAGCATTTT
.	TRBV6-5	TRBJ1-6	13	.	CASNSRTNSPLHF	TGTGCCAGCAATTCCAGAACGAATTCACCCCTCCACTTT
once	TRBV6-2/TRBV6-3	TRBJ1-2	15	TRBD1	CASSYSLRDSYGYTF	TGTGCCAGCAGTTACTCGTTGAGGGACAGCTATGGCTACACCTTC
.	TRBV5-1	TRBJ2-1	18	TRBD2	CASSNGRSISGRSVEQFF	TGCGCCAGCAGCAACGGACGGTCAATTAGCGGGAGGTCAGTTGAGCAGTTCTTC
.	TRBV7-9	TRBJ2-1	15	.	CASSLALAEYNEQFF	TGTGCCAGCAGCTTAGCGTTAGCGGAATACAATGAGCAGTTCTTC
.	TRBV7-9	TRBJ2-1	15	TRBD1	CASSLRQGSYNEQFF	TGTGCCAGCAGCTTACGACAGGGGTCCTACAATGAGCAGTTCTTC
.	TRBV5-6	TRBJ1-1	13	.	CASSFQSGTEAFF	TGTGCCAGCAGCTTTCAATCAGGGACTGAAGCTTTCTTT
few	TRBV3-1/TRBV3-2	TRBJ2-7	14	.	CASSLGRGPYEQYF	TGTGCCAGCTCTCTGGGCAGGGGCCCCTACGAGCAGTACTTC
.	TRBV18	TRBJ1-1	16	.	CASSHNPQGKGTEAFF	TGTGCCAGCTCTCATAACCCACAGGGAAAGGGTACTGAAGCTTTCTTT
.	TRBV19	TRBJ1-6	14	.	CATRRDINNSPLHF	TGTGCCACCCGCCGGGACATAAATAATTCACCCCTCCACTTT
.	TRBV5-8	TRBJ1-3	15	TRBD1	CASSPDRELGNTIYF	TGTGCCAGCAGCCCAGACAGGGAATTGGGCAACACCATATATTTT